These T cell receptor beta chains were read from a single sample in a study of blood T cell repertoires in COVID-19. Generated by immunoSEQ multiplex PCR, the TCRdb table keeps only in-frame clones and is missing some. The table includes some 210,000 clones, about nine tenths detected once. The specimen sequenced was peripheral blood. The source is a man between 60 and 75 years old who had recovered from COVID-19. CDR3s include the opening cysteine and the closing phenylalanine or tryptophan. A D gene is named only where the DNA matches it firmly. Clone size appears in some rows only: once, few, many, or a class for an expanded clone.

>TRBD2|TRBJ2-3|TRBV3-1/TRBV3-2|NA|17
CASSPLGAGVHTDTQYF
TGTGCCAGCAGCCCCTTAGGGGCGGGAGTGCACACAGATACGCAGTATTTT
>NA|TRBJ1-1|TRBV21-1|NA|14
CASSSGGGGTEAFF
TGTGCCAGCAGCTCCGGGGGGGGCGGCACTGAAGCTTTCTTT
>NA|TRBJ2-5|TRBV5-1|NA|14
CASSLELSLETQYF
TGCGCCAGCAGCTTGGAACTTTCATTAGAGACCCAGTACTTC
>NA|TRBJ2-7|TRBV30|NA|13
CAGGGGKVYEQYF
TGTGCCGGAGGTGGGGGGAAGGTGTACGAGCAGTACTTC
>NA|TRBJ1-2|TRBV7-2|NA|14
CASSLSRVGYGYTF
TGTGCCAGCAGCTTAAGCAGGGTGGGCTATGGCTACACCTTC
>TRBD1|TRBJ2-5|TRBV19|NA|16
CASSGQGTTFQETQYF
TGTGCCAGTAGCGGACAGGGGACAACCTTCCAAGAGACCCAGTACTTC
>TRBD1|TRBJ2-5|TRBV7-9|NA|14
CASSPGTGQETQYF
TGTGCCAGCAGCCCTGGGACAGGACAAGAGACCCAGTACTTC
>TRBD1|TRBJ1-6|TRBV4-3|NA|18
CASSRARGLTGDNSPLHF
TGCGCCAGCAGCCGAGCCAGAGGGTTAACAGGGGATAATTCACCCCTCCACTTT
>TRBD2|TRBJ2-5|TRBV30|NA|15
CAWTRTSGSQETQYF
TGTGCCTGGACTCGGACTAGCGGGTCCCAAGAGACCCAGTACTTC
>NA|TRBJ2-7|TRBV15|NA|13
CASQDQRTYEQYF
TGTGCCAGCCAAGATCAGCGAACCTACGAGCAGTACTTC
>TRBD2|TRBJ2-1|TRBV11-2|NA|17
CASSIRLAGVNYNEQFF
TGTGCCAGCAGCATCCGACTAGCGGGGGTAAACTACAATGAGCAGTTCTTC
>TRBD1|TRBJ1-2|TRBV6-5|NA|13
CASRMTGNYGYTF
TGTGCCAGCAGGATGACAGGGAACTATGGCTACACCTTC
>NA|TRBJ2-1|TRBV5-4|NA|13
CASSLDSYNEQFF
TGTGCCAGCAGCTTGGACAGCTACAATGAGCAGTTCTTC
>TRBD1|TRBJ2-1|TRBV5-1|NA|15
CASSPVGGRNNEQFF
TGCGCCAGCAGCCCCGTAGGGGGCCGCAACAATGAGCAGTTCTTC
>NA|TRBJ2-3|TRBV5-1|NA|14
CASSLDSGTDTQYF
TGCGCCAGCAGCTTGGATAGCGGCACAGATACGCAGTATTTT
>NA|TRBJ2-5|TRBV4-1|few|15
CASSPQGIPQETQYF
TGCGCCAGCAGCCCCCAGGGAATCCCCCAAGAGACCCAGTACTTC
>NA|TRBJ2-1|TRBV3-1/TRBV3-2|NA|11
CASSQVTEQFF
TGTGCCAGCAGCCAAGTGACAGAGCAGTTCTTC
>NA|TRBJ1-1|TRBV7-2|NA|12
CASSIDSIGAFF
TGTGCCAGCAGCATCGACAGCATCGGGGCTTTCTTT
>NA|TRBJ2-6|TRBV2|NA|15
CASSGARSGANVLTF
TGTGCCAGCAGTGGGGCGCGTTCTGGGGCCAACGTCCTGACTTTC
>NA|TRBJ1-6|TRBV9|few|14
CASSPQTSSGALHF
TGTGCCAGCAGCCCTCAGACCTCATCCGGGGCCCTCCACTTT
>NA|TRBJ2-7|TRBV6-5|once|14
CASSSRGQIGGTYF
TGTGCCAGCAGCAGTCGGGGCCAGATAGGGGGAACGTACTTC
>TRBD2|TRBJ2-1|TRBV5-6|NA|15
CASSAASGGYGKQFF
TGTGCCAGCAGCGCAGCTAGCGGGGGGTACGGGAAGCAGTTCTTC
>NA|TRBJ2-6|TRBV25-1|NA|16
CASSDRQVSGANVLTF
TGTGCCAGCAGTGACCGACAGGTCTCTGGGGCCAACGTCCTGACTTTC
>TRBD2|TRBJ2-3|TRBV18|once|16
CASSPPAGGIGDTQYF
TGTGCCAGCTCACCACCTGCGGGGGGAATCGGAGATACGCAGTATTTT
>NA|TRBJ1-2|TRBV5-6|NA|14
CASSPAPGVYGYTF
TGTGCCAGCAGCCCGGCCCCCGGAGTCTATGGCTACACCTTC
>TRBD1|TRBJ1-2|TRBV4-1|NA|14
CASSQEQGANGYTF
TGCGCCAGCAGCCAAGAACAGGGGGCGAATGGCTACACCTTC
>NA|TRBJ2-6|TRBV15|NA|16
CATSRGSRPGANVLTF
TGTGCCACCAGCAGAGGGAGTCGACCTGGGGCCAACGTCCTGACTTTC
>NA|TRBJ2-7|TRBV7-9|NA|15
CASSPTGTGHDEQYF
TGTGCCAGCAGCCCCACTGGTACAGGACACGACGAGCAGTACTTC
>TRBD1|TRBJ2-1|TRBV3-1/TRBV3-2|NA|14
CASRKTGGQWEQFF
TGTGCCAGCAGGAAGACAGGGGGGCAGTGGGAGCAGTTCTTC
>NA|TRBJ1-1|TRBV13|NA|18
CASSSQAGKRVVMTEAFF
TGTGCCAGCAGCTCCCAAGCGGGCAAGAGAGTGGTTATGACTGAAGCTTTCTTT
>TRBD1|TRBJ2-3|TRBV6-6|NA|16
CASIPPGTGSTDTQYF
TGTGCCAGCATCCCCCCCGGGACAGGGAGCACAGATACGCAGTATTTT
>TRBD1|TRBJ2-1|TRBV3-1/TRBV3-2|NA|20
CASSQGQGARDRVGDNEQFF
TGTGCCAGCAGCCAAGGACAGGGGGCACGGGACCGGGTTGGGGACAATGAGCAGTTCTTC
>TRBD1|TRBJ2-7|TRBV6-1|NA|14
CASSENRGTYEQYF
TGTGCCAGCAGTGAGAACAGGGGGACCTACGAGCAGTACTTC
>NA|TRBJ1-1|TRBV18|NA|13
CASSSTVNTEAFF
TGTGCCAGCTCATCGACAGTGAACACTGAAGCTTTCTTT
>TRBD2|TRBJ2-7|TRBV28|NA|16
CASSSATSGGTYEQYF
TGTGCCAGCAGTTCCGCGACTAGCGGGGGGACCTACGAGCAGTACTTC
>NA|TRBJ2-2|TRBV5-6|NA|13
CASRIRGTGELFF
TGTGCCAGCAGGATAAGGGGCACCGGGGAGCTGTTTTTT
>NA|TRBJ2-3|TRBV9|NA|14
CASSVYGVADTQYF
TGTGCCAGCAGCGTATACGGTGTGGCAGATACGCAGTATTTT
>NA|TRBJ2-1|TRBV2|few|11
CASRAGEGQFF
TGTGCCAGCAGGGCAGGGGAGGGGCAGTTCTTC
>TRBD1|TRBJ1-4|TRBV5-4|NA|17
CASSRGGQGWGNEKLFF
TGTGCCAGCAGCAGGGGTGGACAGGGCTGGGGAAATGAAAAACTGTTTTTT
>TRBD2|TRBJ2-1|TRBV30|NA|16
CAWREPTSGRPSEQFF
TGTGCCTGGAGGGAGCCGACTAGCGGGCGCCCGAGCGAGCAGTTCTTC
>NA|TRBJ1-6|TRBV3-1/TRBV3-2|NA|14
CASSQQGGNSPLHF
TGTGCCAGCAGCCAACAGGGAGGTAATTCACCCCTCCACTTT
>NA|TRBJ2-2|TRBV5-1|NA|14
CASSLVLRTGELFF
TGCGCCAGCAGCTTGGTCCTCAGAACCGGGGAGCTGTTTTTT
>NA|TRBJ1-1|TRBV6-2/TRBV6-3|NA|13
CASSSGPEGTAFF
TGTGCCAGCAGCTCAGGCCCCGAGGGTACAGCTTTCTTT
>NA|TRBJ2-1|TRBV21-1|NA|14
CASSIPGLVFEQFF
TGTGCCAGCAGCATCCCGGGACTAGTTTTCGAGCAGTTCTTC
>NA|TRBJ1-1|TRBV18|NA|16
CASSPIGAGQNTEAFF
TGTGCCAGCTCACCAATTGGAGCAGGACAGAACACTGAAGCTTTCTTT
>NA|TRBJ1-4|TRBV4-3|NA|18
CASSQEGTVGGLGEKLFF
TGCGCCAGCAGCCAAGAGGGAACGGTGGGGGGTTTGGGGGAAAAACTGTTTTTT
>NA|TRBJ2-5|TRBV2|NA|15
CASTEGGVPQETQYF
TGTGCCAGCACCGAAGGGGGGGTCCCCCAAGAGACCCAGTACTTC
>NA|TRBJ2-7|TRBV28|NA|14
CASSTTGRSYEQYF
TGTGCCAGCAGCACGACAGGACGTTCCTACGAGCAGTACTTC